Listed below are T cell receptor beta chains from one sample, sequenced in a study of blood T cell repertoires in COVID-19. Generated by immunoSEQ multiplex PCR, the TCRdb table keeps only in-frame clones and is missing some. The table has 120,000 or so clones, around 76% seen once. The sequencing sample was made of peripheral blood. The receptors derive from a man in his 60s with acute or convalescent COVID-19. The CDR3 runs from the conserved cysteine through the conserved F or W. Fields, in order: J gene, V gene, D gene, clone size, CDR3 DNA, CDR3 protein. D genes are given only for firm matches. Clone size is shown for a subset of rows, as once, few, many or a class of expanded clone.

J gene: TRBJ1-1; V gene: TRBV6-5; D gene: -; clone size: -; CDR3 DNA: TGTGCCAGCAGTTACTCGTTGGGGGCCGGGGAAACTGAAGCTTTCTTT; CDR3 protein: CASSYSLGAGETEAFF
J gene: TRBJ2-5; V gene: TRBV19; D gene: -; clone size: -; CDR3 DNA: TGTGCCAGTAGTATATATTCCAGCGGGCAAGAGACCCAGTACTTC; CDR3 protein: CASSIYSSGQETQYF
J gene: TRBJ2-6; V gene: TRBV7-9; D gene: -; clone size: -; CDR3 DNA: TGTGCCAGCAGCTTCTTCCTCTCTGGGGCCAACGTCCTGACTTTC; CDR3 protein: CASSFFLSGANVLTF
J gene: TRBJ1-2; V gene: TRBV10-3; D gene: -; clone size: -; CDR3 DNA: TGTGCCATCAGTGAGTCGAGGGTTCAGGAGAACACCTTC; CDR3 protein: CAISESRVQENTF
J gene: TRBJ1-2; V gene: TRBV12-3/TRBV12-4; D gene: TRBD1; clone size: -; CDR3 DNA: TGTGCCAGCAGCTGGGACAGATTCTACACCTTC; CDR3 protein: CASSWDRFYTF
J gene: TRBJ2-4; V gene: TRBV6-5; D gene: -; clone size: few; CDR3 DNA: TGTGCCAGCAGTCTACTTGGGGAGGACATTCAGTACTTC; CDR3 protein: CASSLLGEDIQYF
J gene: TRBJ1-2; V gene: TRBV11-2; D gene: TRBD1; clone size: -; CDR3 DNA: TGTGCCAGCAGCTTAGATCCCGGACAGGGGAGGTATGGCTACACCTTC; CDR3 protein: CASSLDPGQGRYGYTF
J gene: TRBJ1-2; V gene: TRBV19; D gene: TRBD1; clone size: -; CDR3 DNA: TGTGCCATCCAGCCGACAGGGTCTTACTATGGCTACACCTTC; CDR3 protein: CAIQPTGSYYGYTF
J gene: TRBJ1-2; V gene: TRBV11-2; D gene: TRBD1; clone size: -; CDR3 DNA: TGTGCCAGCAGCAGCCCCGGGACAGGGATCCTCTATGGCTACACCTTC; CDR3 protein: CASSSPGTGILYGYTF
J gene: TRBJ1-2; V gene: TRBV7-8; D gene: TRBD1; clone size: -; CDR3 DNA: TGTGCCAGCAGCTTGTTACAGGGGGCAGGGTATGGCTACACCTTC; CDR3 protein: CASSLLQGAGYGYTF
J gene: TRBJ1-2; V gene: TRBV5-1; D gene: -; clone size: -; CDR3 DNA: TGCGCCAGCAGCCAGGACGGAGGCAGGGGTGGCTACACCTTC; CDR3 protein: CASSQDGGRGGYTF
J gene: TRBJ1-2; V gene: TRBV6-5; D gene: TRBD1; clone size: -; CDR3 DNA: TGTGCCAGCAGTTCCCAGGGGGCGTGGAACTATGGCTACACCTTC; CDR3 protein: CASSSQGAWNYGYTF
J gene: TRBJ2-2; V gene: TRBV3-1/TRBV3-2; D gene: -; clone size: -; CDR3 DNA: TGTGCCAGCAGCCAAGAAACTAGCCGATCCGGGGAGCTGTTTTTT; CDR3 protein: CASSQETSRSGELFF
J gene: TRBJ2-7; V gene: TRBV7-9; D gene: TRBD2; clone size: -; CDR3 DNA: TGTGCCAGCAGCTTAGGTCGGACTAGCGACGAGCAGTACTTC; CDR3 protein: CASSLGRTSDEQYF
J gene: TRBJ1-1; V gene: TRBV6-5; D gene: -; clone size: -; CDR3 DNA: TGTGCCAGCATGACAGTAGCGAACACTGAAGCTTTCTTT; CDR3 protein: CASMTVANTEAFF
J gene: TRBJ2-1; V gene: TRBV7-9; D gene: -; clone size: -; CDR3 DNA: TGTGCCAGCAGCTTTTTCCGGGACAATGAGCAGTTCTTC; CDR3 protein: CASSFFRDNEQFF
J gene: TRBJ1-3; V gene: TRBV7-8; D gene: -; clone size: once; CDR3 DNA: TGTGCCAGCAGCTTAGTCGGGGGGCCTGGAAACACCATATATTTT; CDR3 protein: CASSLVGGPGNTIYF
J gene: TRBJ2-1; V gene: TRBV4-1; D gene: -; clone size: -; CDR3 DNA: TGCGCCAGCAGCCAAGAAAAGGTGGGAGGAAACTACAATGAGCAGTTCTTC; CDR3 protein: CASSQEKVGGNYNEQFF
J gene: TRBJ2-2; V gene: TRBV12-3/TRBV12-4; D gene: -; clone size: -; CDR3 DNA: TGTGCCAGCAGTTTCTCCGGGGAGCTGTTTTTT; CDR3 protein: CASSFSGELFF
J gene: TRBJ2-2; V gene: TRBV24-1; D gene: TRBD1; clone size: -; CDR3 DNA: TGTGCCACCAGTGACCGGGACAGGGGGCTAAATTTAGGCGGGGAGCTGTTTTTT; CDR3 protein: CATSDRDRGLNLGGELFF
J gene: TRBJ1-4; V gene: TRBV6-5; D gene: -; clone size: -; CDR3 DNA: TGTGCCAGCGGAGCGGTAACTAATGAAAAACTGTTTTTT; CDR3 protein: CASGAVTNEKLFF
J gene: TRBJ2-2; V gene: TRBV29-1; D gene: -; clone size: -; CDR3 DNA: TGCAGCGGGGGGGCGGGGTCCCCCGGGGAGCTGTTTTTT; CDR3 protein: CSGGAGSPGELFF
J gene: TRBJ2-2; V gene: TRBV6-1; D gene: -; clone size: once; CDR3 DNA: TGTGCCAGCAGTGAATTCCAGGTGCGGGAGCTGTTTTTT; CDR3 protein: CASSEFQVRELFF
J gene: TRBJ1-1; V gene: TRBV3-1/TRBV3-2; D gene: -; clone size: -; CDR3 DNA: TGTGCCAGCAGCCAAAAGGGGATGAACACTGAAGCTTTCTTT; CDR3 protein: CASSQKGMNTEAFF
J gene: TRBJ1-5; V gene: TRBV27; D gene: TRBD1; clone size: few; CDR3 DNA: TGTGCCAGCAGTTTCGGCAGGGGGGGCAATCAGCCCCAGCATTTT; CDR3 protein: CASSFGRGGNQPQHF
J gene: TRBJ1-2; V gene: TRBV11-3; D gene: TRBD1; clone size: -; CDR3 DNA: TGTGCCAGCAGCCCGGGACAGGCCCTTGGCTATGGCTACACCTTC; CDR3 protein: CASSPGQALGYGYTF
J gene: TRBJ1-2; V gene: TRBV24-1; D gene: -; clone size: -; CDR3 DNA: TGTGCCACCAGTGGGCGGGCGGGCTACACCTTC; CDR3 protein: CATSGRAGYTF
J gene: TRBJ2-7; V gene: TRBV12-3/TRBV12-4; D gene: -; clone size: -; CDR3 DNA: TGTGCCAGCAGGAGAGGATACGAGCAGTACTTC; CDR3 protein: CASRRGYEQYF
J gene: TRBJ1-1; V gene: TRBV30; D gene: -; clone size: -; CDR3 DNA: TGTGCCTGGAGGTGGGCAGGTTATTATATGAACACTGAAGCTTTCTTT; CDR3 protein: CAWRWAGYYMNTEAFF
J gene: TRBJ2-3; V gene: TRBV11-3; D gene: -; clone size: -; CDR3 DNA: TGTGCCAGCAGCTTAGCAAGCGCGGATACGCAGTATTTT; CDR3 protein: CASSLASADTQYF
J gene: TRBJ1-1; V gene: TRBV11-2; D gene: TRBD1; clone size: -; CDR3 DNA: TGTGCCAGCAGCCTAACAGGGGCGGAAGACACTGAAGCTTTCTTT; CDR3 protein: CASSLTGAEDTEAFF
J gene: TRBJ1-2; V gene: TRBV19; D gene: TRBD1; clone size: -; CDR3 DNA: TGTGCCAGTAGTAAGTCCGGACAGGGGAACTATGGCTACACCTTC; CDR3 protein: CASSKSGQGNYGYTF
J gene: TRBJ2-3; V gene: TRBV10-2; D gene: TRBD2; clone size: -; CDR3 DNA: TGCGCCAGCAGCGAGACTAGCTACACAGATACGCAGTATTTT; CDR3 protein: CASSETSYTDTQYF
J gene: TRBJ2-7; V gene: TRBV19; D gene: -; clone size: -; CDR3 DNA: TGTGCCAGTAGTTCCATCGCAGGGTACGAGCAGTACTTC; CDR3 protein: CASSSIAGYEQYF
J gene: TRBJ2-4; V gene: TRBV12-5; D gene: -; clone size: -; CDR3 DNA: TGTGCTAGTGGTTTGGTGAGTGGGACAACCGATTCGTTTGCCAAAAACATTCAGTACTTC; CDR3 protein: CASGLVSGTTDSFAKNIQYF
J gene: TRBJ1-1; V gene: TRBV7-9; D gene: TRBD1; clone size: -; CDR3 DNA: TGTGCCAGCAGCTCCCGGGACAGGGGAGACATGAACACTGAAGCTTTCTTT; CDR3 protein: CASSSRDRGDMNTEAFF
J gene: TRBJ1-1; V gene: TRBV2; D gene: -; clone size: -; CDR3 DNA: TGTGCCAGCAAGGGGCTGATGAACACTGAAGCTTTCTTT; CDR3 protein: CASKGLMNTEAFF
J gene: TRBJ2-1; V gene: TRBV30; D gene: TRBD1; clone size: -; CDR3 DNA: TGTGCCTGGAGCCGACAGGGGGCAAGAAATGAGCAGTTCTTC; CDR3 protein: CAWSRQGARNEQFF
J gene: TRBJ2-1; V gene: TRBV21-1; D gene: -; clone size: -; CDR3 DNA: TGTGCCAGCAGCAAACATTCGTCGACCTGCAGACGGAGACAGTTCTTC; CDR3 protein: CASSKHSSTCRRRQFF
J gene: TRBJ1-1; V gene: TRBV10-3; D gene: -; clone size: -; CDR3 DNA: TGTGCCATCAGTGGGGTGGAGCAGAACACTGAAGCTTTCTTT; CDR3 protein: CAISGVEQNTEAFF
J gene: TRBJ1-5; V gene: TRBV12-3/TRBV12-4; D gene: -; clone size: once; CDR3 DNA: TGTGCCAGCAGTTTAGCCTCCCGGCAGCCCCAGCATTTT; CDR3 protein: CASSLASRQPQHF
J gene: TRBJ1-5; V gene: TRBV5-6; D gene: TRBD1; clone size: -; CDR3 DNA: TGTGCCAGCAGTACCGGGGGACAGGGCTATCAGCCCCAGCATTTT; CDR3 protein: CASSTGGQGYQPQHF
J gene: TRBJ1-6; V gene: TRBV30; D gene: TRBD1; clone size: -; CDR3 DNA: TGTGCCTGGAGTACAGGGGAGTCGTCAAATTCACCCCTCCACTTT; CDR3 protein: CAWSTGESSNSPLHF
J gene: TRBJ1-1; V gene: TRBV4-2; D gene: TRBD1; clone size: -; CDR3 DNA: TGTGCCAGCAGCCAGGCCGGGACAGGGGACACTGAAGCTTTCTTT; CDR3 protein: CASSQAGTGDTEAFF
J gene: TRBJ1-2; V gene: TRBV25-1; D gene: TRBD1; clone size: -; CDR3 DNA: TGTGCCAGCAGTGCCCGGGACAGATTCTATGGCTACACCTTC; CDR3 protein: CASSARDRFYGYTF
J gene: TRBJ2-4; V gene: TRBV2; D gene: -; clone size: once; CDR3 DNA: TGTGCCAGCAGTGGCGGGGCCTCCTTCTCCAAAAACATTCAGTACTTC; CDR3 protein: CASSGGASFSKNIQYF
J gene: TRBJ2-7; V gene: TRBV27; D gene: TRBD2; clone size: -; CDR3 DNA: TGTGCCTCTCGGGACGGGAGGCAGTCCTACGAGCAGTACTTC; CDR3 protein: CASRDGRQSYEQYF
J gene: TRBJ2-7; V gene: TRBV10-1; D gene: TRBD2; clone size: -; CDR3 DNA: TGCGCCAGCAGCCGAGGACTAGCCCCCTACGAGCAGTACTTC; CDR3 protein: CASSRGLAPYEQYF
J gene: TRBJ2-1; V gene: TRBV7-3; D gene: TRBD1; clone size: -; CDR3 DNA: TGTGCCAGCAGCCCCGGGACAGAAAACAATGAGCAGTTCTTC; CDR3 protein: CASSPGTENNEQFF
J gene: TRBJ2-1; V gene: TRBV5-6; D gene: -; clone size: few; CDR3 DNA: TGTGCCAGCAGCTTGGGCGGGGTTGAGCAGTTCTTC; CDR3 protein: CASSLGGVEQFF
J gene: TRBJ1-2; V gene: TRBV15; D gene: -; clone size: -; CDR3 DNA: TGTGCCACCAGCAGAGGACCAGGGGAGGGGTATGGCTACACCTTC; CDR3 protein: CATSRGPGEGYGYTF
J gene: TRBJ2-3; V gene: TRBV4-2; D gene: TRBD2; clone size: -; CDR3 DNA: TGTGCCAGCAGATTCAGCTCTAGCGGGGGGGGGCCCGGAGATACGCAGTATTTT; CDR3 protein: CASRFSSSGGGPGDTQYF
J gene: TRBJ1-2; V gene: TRBV19; D gene: TRBD1; clone size: -; CDR3 DNA: TGTGCCAGTAGTAAACCCGGAGGGGACAGCTATGGCTACACCTTC; CDR3 protein: CASSKPGGDSYGYTF
J gene: TRBJ2-1; V gene: TRBV6-1; D gene: -; clone size: -; CDR3 DNA: TGTGCCAGCAGTGATCGAGGCGCCAGCTACAATGAGCAGTTCTTC; CDR3 protein: CASSDRGASYNEQFF
J gene: TRBJ2-2; V gene: TRBV6-5; D gene: -; clone size: -; CDR3 DNA: TGTGCCAGCACCCGGGGAGAGGGCGCTTCCGGGGAGCTGTTTTTT; CDR3 protein: CASTRGEGASGELFF
J gene: TRBJ2-3; V gene: TRBV7-7; D gene: TRBD1; clone size: -; CDR3 DNA: TGTGCCAGCAGCTTAGCGCCGGGACAGGCAGATACGCAGTATTTT; CDR3 protein: CASSLAPGQADTQYF
J gene: TRBJ2-7; V gene: TRBV4-1; D gene: TRBD2; clone size: -; CDR3 DNA: TGCGCCAGCAGCCAAGATTTGGTGGGGAGGGCCTACGAGCAGTACTTC; CDR3 protein: CASSQDLVGRAYEQYF
J gene: TRBJ1-3; V gene: TRBV19; D gene: -; clone size: -; CDR3 DNA: TGTGCCAGTAGTACAACCAGCTCTGGAAACACCATATATTTT; CDR3 protein: CASSTTSSGNTIYF
J gene: TRBJ2-7; V gene: TRBV7-9; D gene: -; clone size: -; CDR3 DNA: TGTGCCAGCAGCTTAGGGGGGCAGGTGACCTACGAGCAGTACTTC; CDR3 protein: CASSLGGQVTYEQYF